This record concerns one T cell receptor (beta chain) sequence. Its antigen is undetermined. These data are taken from a study of T cell responses to AZD1222 COVID-19 vaccine. General study results and limits: Among those given AZD1222, only five to seven were seropositive at baseline. Compared with day 0, the breadth and depth of the Spike-specific TCR repertoire rose significantly after two doses of AZD1222. Females made up more of the donors, who were largely white British, and clonal diversity may have come out too low.

The study pooled second doses at about 4 or about 12 weeks. V lost 1 base and J 7 bases, leaving 8 bases between the germline ends. The length of the CDR3 is 12 residues. Germline V gene data show CDR1 as SGHKS and CDR2 as YYEKEE (reference sequence). Assay: immunoSEQ multiplex PCR; the TCRdb copy retains only in-frame clones and omits some. The sample yields fewer than 150,000 clones, nearly 90% seen once. The clonotype originates from an adult who received the AZD1222 COVID-19 vaccine. The rearrangement uses TRBV5-5 and TRBJ1-1; D may be TRBD1 (5 bases). The sequencing here drew on peripheral blood, taken 28 days after the second AZD1222 dose. Here the CDR3 reads CASSLRGGEAFF. The CDR3 DNA sequence: TGTGCCAGCAGCTTGAGGGGAGGTGAAGCTTTCTTT.